The clone carrying this TCR beta chain occurred once. The antigen remains unidentified. Everyone who donated was a healthy bone marrow donor. The PCR contained 60 Vbeta and 13 Jbeta primers. Sequencing used immunoSEQ multiplex PCR; TCRdb keeps in-frame clones, though not all of them. The table lists 150,000 to 200,000 clones, about nine tenths of them singletons. The junction had 5 bases not matched to a gene; V was cut back by 6 bases and J by 4 bases. Looked up from germline, CDR1 is MNHEY and CDR2 is SMNVEV (reference sequence). The CDR3 loop spans 13 amino acids. The sample comes from a study of cytomegalovirus exposure and HLA in healthy donors. Study-level results: TCR beta chains numbering under 200 were designated cytomegalovirus-associated.

This receptor was obtained from a boy younger than 10 in good health and CMV-seronegative. V gene TRBV27 combines with J gene TRBJ1-1, with 7 bases identical to TRBD1. The sample was PBMCs. Here the CDR3 DNA reads TGTGCCAGCAGCTTACCAGGGGGCACTGAAGCTTTCTTT. Amino acids: CASSLPGGTEAFF.